The 21 T cell receptor beta chains below come from one sample, sequenced in a study of Ad26.COV2.S vaccination and SARS-CoV-2 variants. Treatment reported: around 19 received Ad26.COV2.S at low or high dose, single or two shots; roughly 5 received placebo; per-sample allocation not given. Day 63 following the first vaccine or placebo injection was when the samples were taken. TCRdb keeps only in-frame clones here, not all; method: immunoSEQ multiplex PCR. Found here are 350,000 to 500,000 clones, 89% of them singletons; the top ten hold around 2.6%. This specimen consisted of peripheral blood, obtained in a trial of Ad26.COV2.S vaccine versus placebo. Receptors were obtained from a person between 18 and 65 years old who received the Ad26.COV2.S COVID-19 vaccine or a placebo.

The chain is built from TRBV5-1 and TRBJ2-7; 10 bases are shared with TRBD1. This CDR3 has 16 amino acids. The germline CDR1 and CDR2 sequences are SGHRS and YFSETQ. The J segment lost 1 base and the V segment lost 4 bases, leaving 8 bases of the junction unmatched. For the CDR3, the DNA is TGCGCCAGCAGCCGACAGGGGGCGGGAATGTCCTACGAGCAGTACTTC. This gives the protein CASSRQGAGMSYEQYF.

J is TRBJ2-7 and V is TRBV4-3; TRBD2 might be the D (6 bases). The V end was cut by 1 base, the J end by 3 bases, with 22 bases between. CDR3 size: 18 residues. Looked up from germline, CDR1 is LGHNA and CDR2 is YSLEER. The CDR3 DNA reads TGCGCCAGCAGCCAAGGGGCTATGATCAGCGCGGGGTTCTACGAGCAGTACTTC. Translating gives CASSQGAMISAGFYEQYF.

The chain combines TRBV3-1 (or the pseudogene TRBV3-2) with TRBJ1-1, with D uncertain. V gave up 0 bases and J gave up 5 bases, with 16 bases separating them. The CDR3 extends over 16 amino acids. Germline V gives CDR1 LGHDT, CDR2 YNNKEL (reference sequence). CDR3 coding DNA: TGTGCCAGCAGCCAAGATCCCCGGAGTTGGTTGACTGAAGCTTTCTTT. Translated, it gives CASSQDPRSWLTEAFF.

CDR3 sequence (DNA): TGTGCCAGCAGTTACCGGACAGAGACCTACGAGCAGTACGTC. The encoded protein is CASSYRTETYEQYV. The rearrangement links TRBV11-3 to TRBJ2-7, with D tentatively TRBD1 (6 bases). The CDR3 sequence is 14 residues long. Germline V gene data show CDR1 as SGHNT and CDR2 as YENEEA. Trimming removed 6 bases from V and 2 bases from J, with 14 bases in between.

This chain joins TRBV2 and TRBJ2-2; 8 nucleotides align to TRBD2. The germline gives CDR1 SNHLY, CDR2 FYNNEI. The ends lost 3 bases at V and 9 bases at J; junction bases unmatched: 6. The CDR3 extends over 14 amino acids. CDR3 protein: CASSEGLVFRELFF. DNA for the CDR3: TGTGCCAGCAGTGAGGGACTAGTCTTCCGGGAGCTGTTTTTT.

The V and J genes are TRBV7-9 and TRBJ1-4; D perhaps matches TRBD1 (6 bases). Trimming took 8 bases from V and 8 from J, leaving 15 bases between them. Germline CDR1 and CDR2: SEHNR and FQNEAQ (reference sequence). This CDR3 is built from 13 residues. The CDR3 loop reads CASARGAGEKLFF. The CDR3 nucleotides read TGTGCCAGCGCTAGGGGGGCAGGGGAAAAACTGTTTTTT.

V is TRBV5-4 and J is TRBJ1-2, with 8 bases matching TRBD1. CDR1 SGHNT and CDR2 YYREEE come from the germline V gene (reference sequence). J was trimmed by 6 bases and V by 1 base; bases with no gene match: 17. The CDR3 covers 18 residues. The CDR3 DNA is TGTGCCAGCAGCTTGAAGTTTCTAGGACAGGGTGGGTCGGATGGCTACACCTTC. Amino acid sequence: CASSLKFLGQGGSDGYTF. The full variable domain, completed using reference TRBV5-4 and TRBJ1-2, is ETGVTQSPTHLIKTRGQQVTLRCSSQSGHNTVSWYQQALGQGPQFIFQYYREEENGRGNFPPRFSGLQFPNYSSELNVNALELDDSALYLCASSLKFLGQGGSDGYTFGSGTRLTVV.

This clone was counted once. The chain is built from TRBV28 and TRBJ1-2; a weak D match, TRBD1 (5 bases). The CDR3 length is 14 residues. V lost 7 bases and J 10 bases, leaving 22 bases between the germline ends. Germline CDR1 MDHEN, CDR2 SYDVKM. This CDR3 reads CASTPNWPDSYYTF. The CDR3 coding sequence is TGTGCCAGCACCCCCAATTGGCCAGACAGCTACTACACCTTC.

The J gene is TRBJ2-7, the V gene TRBV25-1; D gene ambiguous. Germline V lookup: CDR1 MGHDK, CDR2 SYGVNS. This CDR3 has 13 residues. Trimming removed 6 bases from V and 6 bases from J, with 15 bases in between. Written as DNA, the CDR3 is TGTGCCAGCAGAGACGCCTTAAAGGGCGAGCAGTACTTC. As protein: CASRDALKGEQYF.

In this sample, this clone turned up once. The chain couples TRBV18 to TRBJ2-7, with D unclear. Germline assignment: CDR1 KGHSH and CDR2 LQKENI. The CDR3 contains 14 residues. Between the trimmed V and J ends, which lost 5 bases and 3 bases, there was a span of 14 bases. CDR3 DNA sequence: TGTGCCAGCTCATCTACGTCACAGAACTACGAGCAGTACGTC. Its translation is CASSSTSQNYEQYV.

The chain has TRBV4-3 and TRBJ2-1, with 8 bases lining up with TRBD1. Germline CDR1 is LGHNA and CDR2 is YSLEER. Trimming at V came to 4 bases and at J to 7 bases, leaving 9 bases not matched to a gene. The CDR3 loop spans 15 amino acids. CDR3 DNA sequence: TGCGCCAGCAGCCCGACCAGGACAGGGCCTAATGAGCAGTTCTTC. Translating it yields CASSPTRTGPNEQFF.

Here the CDR3 DNA reads TGTGCCACCAGCAGAGAAAAGGGGACAGGGGGATCAGCTTTCTTT. The encoded protein is CATSREKGTGGSAFF. The J gene is TRBJ1-1, the V gene TRBV15; 11 bases agree with TRBD1. The germline V gene has CDR1 LNHNV and CDR2 YYDKDF (reference sequence). V shed 0 bases, J shed 10 bases, and the junction held 7 bases outside the gene matches. The CDR3 sequence is 15 residues long.

The chain joins TRBV7-9 to TRBJ2-5; TRBD2 might be the D (6 bases). This CDR3 has 15 amino acids. V lost 0 bases and J 5 bases, leaving 13 bases between the germline ends. Germline CDR1 is SEHNR and CDR2 is FQNEAQ (reference sequence). The CDR3 region has the DNA TGTGCCAGCAGCTTAGCGCTACTAAGCGGGGAGACCCAGTACTTC. This gives the protein CASSLALLSGETQYF.

This clone is a singleton in its sample. V and J are TRBV6-6 and TRBJ2-5; D unclear. V lost 5 bases, J lost 2 bases, and 9 bases lay in between. Germline V CDR1 and CDR2: MNHNY, SVGAGI (reference sequence). This CDR3 is 13 amino acids long. The CDR3: CASSRLTQETQYF. As DNA, the CDR3 is TGTGCCAGCAGTCGGCTGACTCAAGAGACCCAGTACTTC.

This clone has just one count. The chain links TRBV15 to TRBJ2-7; D might be TRBD1 (5 bases). This CDR3 is 14 amino acids long. V dropped 0 bases and J dropped 6 bases, with 12 bases sitting between them. Germline V gene sequence: CDR1 LNHNV, CDR2 YYDKDF (reference sequence). The CDR3 DNA follows: TGTGCCACCAGCAGAGATAGGGGATTGGGCGAGCAGTACGTC. Its translation: CATSRDRGLGEQYV.

The chain combines TRBV15 with TRBJ2-6; D not certain. Germline V gene lookup returns CDR1 LNHNV and CDR2 YYDKDF (reference sequence). The CDR3 has 15 residues. Trimming shortened V by 3 bases and J by 1 base, and 7 bases separated the two germline ends. The CDR3 sequence: CATSSGYSGANVLTF. Written as DNA, the CDR3 is TGTGCCACCAGCAGTGGGTATTCTGGGGCCAACGTCCTGACTTTC.

The genes are TRBV30 and TRBJ2-1; tentatively, D is TRBD1 or TRBD2 (6 bases each). Germline-derived CDR1 and CDR2 are GTSNPN and SVGIG (reference sequence). V was clipped by 4 bases and J by 1 base, with 14 bases between them. The CDR3 is 15 residues long. As DNA, the CDR3 is TGTGCCTGGACCCCTCAGGGGAGGTCCTACAATGAGCAGTTCTTC. This codes for CAWTPQGRSYNEQFF.

This clone has a single count. V usage is TRBV2 and J usage is TRBJ1-2; D not certain. Germline CDR1 is SNHLY and CDR2 is FYNNEI. The CDR3 is 14 amino acids. V lost 2 bases and J lost 6, with 13 bases in between. CDR3 loop: CASSERAMVDGYTF. The CDR3 nucleotides are TGTGCCAGCAGTGAACGCGCGATGGTTGATGGCTACACCTTC.

The rearrangement uses TRBV7-2 and TRBJ1-4, with TRBD1 identical over 8 bases. CDR3 size: 15 residues. CDR1 and CDR2 from the germline V gene are SGHTA and FQGNSA. The J segment lost 8 bases and the V segment lost 5 bases, leaving 10 bases of the junction unmatched. The CDR3 DNA sequence: TGTGCCAGCAGCCCACGACAGGGGATCGACGAAAAACTGTTTTTT. Translating gives CASSPRQGIDEKLFF.

For this clone: This sample includes further DNA sequences coding for the same CDR3. V usage is TRBV5-1 and J usage is TRBJ1-1; D gene ambiguous. V was shortened by 0 bases and J by 0 bases, with 6 bases between the two germline ends. Germline V gives CDR1 SGHRS, CDR2 YFSETQ. The CDR3 consists of 14 residues. The CDR3 nucleotides are TGCGCCAGCAGCTTGGACAGTTTGAACACTGAAGCTTTCTTT. This codes for CASSLDSLNTEAFF.

This chain links TRBV27 with TRBJ1-2, with no clear D. Germline V gene lookup returns CDR1 MNHEY and CDR2 SMNVEV (reference sequence). The V end lost 1 base, the J end lost 6 bases, and 9 bases lay between the germline ends. This CDR3 spans 13 amino acids. CDR3 DNA: TGTGCCAGCAGTTTATTCGGCAGTAATGGCTACACCTTC. Its translation is CASSLFGSNGYTF.